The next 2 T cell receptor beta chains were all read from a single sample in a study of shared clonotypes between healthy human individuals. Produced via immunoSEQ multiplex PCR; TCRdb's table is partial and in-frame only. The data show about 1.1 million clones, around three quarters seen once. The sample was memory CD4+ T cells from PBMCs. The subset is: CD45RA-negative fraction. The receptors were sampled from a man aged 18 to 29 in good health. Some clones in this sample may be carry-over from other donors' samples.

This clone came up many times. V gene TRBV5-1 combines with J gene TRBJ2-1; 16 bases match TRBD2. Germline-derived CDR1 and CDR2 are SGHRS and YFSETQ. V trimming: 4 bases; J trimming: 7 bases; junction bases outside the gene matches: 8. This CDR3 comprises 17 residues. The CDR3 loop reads CASSLGTSGRAFNEQFF. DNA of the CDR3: TGCGCCAGCAGCCTGGGGACTAGCGGGAGGGCCTTTAATGAGCAGTTCTTC.

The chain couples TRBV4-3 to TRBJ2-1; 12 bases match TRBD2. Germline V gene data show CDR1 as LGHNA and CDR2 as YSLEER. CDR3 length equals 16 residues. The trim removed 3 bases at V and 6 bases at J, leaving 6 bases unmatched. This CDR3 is CASSQALAGGRNEQFF. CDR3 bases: TGCGCCAGCAGCCAGGCCCTAGCGGGGGGGCGCAATGAGCAGTTCTTC.